The clone carrying this T cell receptor (beta chain) occurred a few times. Antigen unknown. These data come from a study of vaccination and CD4 T cells after COVID-19. Looking at the study overall: Two Hispanic individuals were among six male and four female convalescent patients. Post-vaccine sampling followed dose two by a median approximately 74 days (range 14 to 241). The BNT162b2 or mRNA-1273 vaccine was given to participants in two doses.

Noted treatment: roughly ten-day PBMC culture with coronavirus spike peptide pools or control peptides (ViraFEST assay). PCR positivity was dated March to December 2020, before US Alpha, Beta and Delta variants. Germline V gene data show CDR1 as MNHNS and CDR2 as SASEGT. This CDR3 spans 16 amino acids. After removal of 5 bases from V and 1 base from J, the junction contained 6 bases not matched to a gene. Cultured CD4+ T-cell DNA underwent Oncomine TCR Beta short-read sequencing. TCRdb reprocessed the PCR reads via MiXCR and lists one record per CDR3 protein. The data contain about 26,000 distinct CDR3 sequences, 55% to 70% of them singletons.

The source is a human donor who had recovered from COVID-19. The rearrangement joins TRBV6-1 to TRBJ1-3, with 9 bases identical to TRBD1. Sequencing was carried out using CD4+ T cells from blood, cultured in vitro. CDR3 in DNA: TGTGCCAGCAGTCGGAGCGGGACAGGGTCTGGAAACACCATATATTTT. It yields the protein CASSRSGTGSGNTIYF.